These 10 T cell receptor beta chains share one sample of origin, sequenced in a study of cytomegalovirus exposure and HLA in healthy donors. Researchers ran the PCR with 60 Vbeta and 13 Jbeta primers. Clones were sequenced by immunoSEQ multiplex PCR, and TCRdb holds only the in-frame ones, with some missing. The data hold 150,000 to 200,000 clones, with 76% observed a single time. The sequenced sample was PBMCs. These receptor sequences come from a male donor in good health and CMV-seronegative.

This clone was seen a handful of times. V is TRBV7-3 and J is TRBJ2-1; D not resolved. CDR3 length equals 13 residues. CDR1 and CDR2 from the germline V gene are SGHTA and FQGTGA. Trimming pared 5 bases from V and 7 bases from J, leaving 12 bases between. The CDR3 sequence is CASSPGRENEQFF. The CDR3 nucleotides are TGTGCCAGCAGCCCAGGTCGCGAGAATGAGCAGTTCTTC.

The rearrangement links TRBV5-6 to TRBJ1-3, with no clear D. Trimming stripped 4 bases from V and 6 bases from J, with 5 bases between. Looked up from germline, CDR1 is SGHDT and CDR2 is YYEEEE. This CDR3 region has 11 residues. This CDR3 reads CASSRENTIYF. The DNA for the CDR3 is TGTGCCAGCAGCCGAGAAAACACCATATATTTT. Full variable domain (rest looked up from reference TRBV5-6 and TRBJ1-3): DAGVTQSPTHLIKTRGQQVTLRCSPKSGHDTVSWYQQALGQGPQFIFQYYEEEERQRGNFPDRFSGHQFPNYSSELNVNALLLGDSALYLCASSRENTIYFGEGSWLTVV.

In this sample, this clone turned up a few times. This chain connects TRBV11-1 to TRBJ1-2; 11 positions agree with TRBD1. CDR1 is SGHAT, CDR2 FQDESV, per germline (reference sequence). This CDR3 spans 14 amino acids. The V segment lost 3 bases and the J segment 4 bases; nucleotides outside the gene matches: 1. CDR3 amino acids: CASSFGTGGYGYTF. The CDR3 DNA is TGTGCCAGCAGCTTTGGGACAGGGGGCTATGGCTACACCTTC.

The genes are TRBV29-1 and TRBJ2-3; D possibly corresponds to TRBD2 (6 bases). The CDR3 loop spans 13 amino acids. Trimming removed 7 bases at V and 0 bases at J, with 11 bases between. From germline, CDR1 is SQVTM and CDR2 ANQGSEA. CDR3 residues: CSGRGGSTDTQYF. The CDR3 DNA follows: TGCAGCGGGAGGGGCGGTAGCACAGATACGCAGTATTTT.

This clone was seen just once. The chain carries TRBV7-9 and TRBJ2-5; unclear D gene. Trimming pared 5 bases from V and 5 bases from J, leaving 15 bases between. The CDR3 loop spans 14 amino acids. Germline V gives CDR1 SEHNR, CDR2 FQNEAQ (reference sequence). This CDR3 reads CASSPRLTPETQYF. The CDR3 DNA reads TGTGCCAGCAGCCCCCGACTGACCCCGGAGACCCAGTACTTC.

The J gene is TRBJ2-1, the V gene TRBV19; TRBD1 matches at 8 bases. Germline CDR1 LNHDA, CDR2 SQIVND (reference sequence). The CDR3 runs 14 residues. V trimming: 6 bases; J trimming: 9 bases; junction bases outside the gene matches: 10. The CDR3 DNA follows: TGTGCCAGTAGCAAAGGACAGGGTTTCAGTGAGCAGTTCTTC. It encodes CASSKGQGFSEQFF.

The V gene is TRBV7-8, the J gene TRBJ2-2; D is perhaps TRBD1 (6 bases). The germline V gene encodes CDR1 SGHVS and CDR2 FQNEAQ. The CDR3 length is 16 residues. Trimming took 1 base from V and 1 from J, leaving 10 bases between them. This chain's CDR3 is CASSLVRRGNTGELFF. The CDR3 DNA is TGTGCCAGCAGCTTAGTTCGCAGGGGGAACACCGGGGAGCTGTTTTTT.

V usage is TRBV7-2 and J usage is TRBJ2-7; TRBD2 matches 8 bases. V was clipped by 4 bases and J by 7 bases; unmatched bases: 9. The CDR3 spans 14 residues. CDR1 SGHTA and CDR2 FQGNSA come from the germline V gene. The CDR3 loop is CASSSLLLAGEQYF. The CDR3 bases are TGTGCCAGCAGCTCACTCCTCTTAGCGGGGGAGCAGTACTTC.

This chain uses TRBV28 with TRBJ2-1; D is possibly TRBD2 (5 bases). The CDR3 contains 17 residues. V was trimmed by 7 bases and J by 5 bases, leaving 24 bases between them. Germline loops: CDR1 MDHEN, CDR2 SYDVKM. The CDR3 DNA reads as TGTGCCAGCACCCCCCGAGGGTTTGGGTTACGAGACAATGAGCAGTTCTTC. Residues: CASTPRGFGLRDNEQFF.

The V gene is TRBV9, the J gene TRBJ1-1; D ambiguous. V shed 0 bases and J shed 3 bases, with 21 bases lying between them. Germline loops: CDR1 SGDLS, CDR2 YYNGEE. This CDR3 contains 18 residues. The DNA of the CDR3 is TGTGCCAGCAGCGTAGGAGGGATGGGCAGATCCTCTGACACTGAAGCTTTCTTT. This encodes CASSVGGMGRSSDTEAFF.